A selection of T cell receptor beta chains follows, all from one sample in a study of blood T cells in healthy people across ages. TCRdb independently ran MiXCR on the 5' RACE reads; one entry per CDR3 protein. The table includes 550,000 to 800,000 distinct CDR3 sequences, about 30% detected once. Sequencing used blood. These receptors all stem from a woman of 80 years or more in good health. Both conserved end residues are part of each CDR3. D genes are given only for firm matches. The listing skips clone size in some rows; elsewhere it reads once, few, many or a size class.

cdr3_aa,cdr3_nt,j_call,v_call,clone_size,d_call
CASSLGTSGGGTQYF,TGTGCCAGCAGCTTAGGCACAAGCGGGGGGGGGACCCAGTACTTC,TRBJ2-5,TRBV7-2,.,TRBD2
CATSDSTSGTWETQYF,TGTGCCACCAGTGATTCGACTAGCGGGACTTGGGAGACCCAGTACTTC,TRBJ2-5,TRBV10-3,.,TRBD2
CASSQEGSGINNYGYTF,TGTGCCAGCAGCCAAGAGGGGTCGGGCATAAATAACTATGGCTACACCTTC,TRBJ1-2,TRBV4-2,many,.
CASSPGLVQFF,TGTGCCAGCAGTCCAGGGTTGGTGCAGTTCTTC,TRBJ2-1,TRBV27,.,.
CASSLGTTSGETQYF,TGCGCCAGCAGCTTGGGGACTACCTCGGGGGAGACCCAGTACTTC,TRBJ2-5,TRBV5-1,many,.
CASSFYGIGGNEKLFF,TGTGCCAGCAGTTTCTACGGTATCGGGGGGAATGAAAAACTGTTTTTT,TRBJ1-4,TRBV27,many,.
CASSSIAGGETQYF,TGTGCCAGCAGTTCGATAGCGGGGGGAGAGACCCAGTACTTC,TRBJ2-5,TRBV5-4,many,TRBD2
CASSYQQGTGELFF,TGCGCCAGCAGCTACCAACAGGGCACCGGGGAGCTGTTTTTT,TRBJ2-2,TRBV5-1,.,.
CASGFSGRFTYEQYF,TGTGCTAGTGGTTTCAGCGGGAGGTTCACCTACGAGCAGTACTTC,TRBJ2-7,TRBV12-5,.,TRBD2
CASSLVGRTGGLNEQYF,TGTGCCAGCAGCTTAGTGGGTCGGACAGGGGGCCTCAATGAGCAGTACTTC,TRBJ2-5,TRBV7-8,few,TRBD1
CASSLAGVGEQYF,TGTGCCAGCAGCTTGGCCGGGGTGGGAGAGCAGTACTTC,TRBJ2-5,TRBV5-6,.,.
CTSSRDRGYEQYF,TGTACCAGCAGCCGAGACAGGGGTTACGAGCAGTACTTC,TRBJ2-7,TRBV7-3,.,TRBD1
CASSLVPESQPQHF,TGCGCCAGCAGCTTGGTGCCGGAAAGTCAGCCCCAGCATTTT,TRBJ1-5,TRBV5-1,.,.
CASSIDSASQETQYF,TGTGCCAGTAGTATAGATTCGGCTAGTCAAGAGACCCAGTACTTC,TRBJ2-5,TRBV19,few,.
CASSVEGASTDTQYF,TGTGCCAGCAGTGTGGAGGGTGCGAGCACAGATACGCAGTATTTT,TRBJ2-3,TRBV2,few,.